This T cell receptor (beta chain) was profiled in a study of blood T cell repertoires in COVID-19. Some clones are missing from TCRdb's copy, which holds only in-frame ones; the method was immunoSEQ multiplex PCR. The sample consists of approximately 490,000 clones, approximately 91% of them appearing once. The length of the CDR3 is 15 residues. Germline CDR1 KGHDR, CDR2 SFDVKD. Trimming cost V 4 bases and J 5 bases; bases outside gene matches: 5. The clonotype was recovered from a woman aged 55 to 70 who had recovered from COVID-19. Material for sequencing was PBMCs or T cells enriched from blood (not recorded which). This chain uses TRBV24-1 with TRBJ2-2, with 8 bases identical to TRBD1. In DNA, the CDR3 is TGTGCCACCAGTGACCGGGACAGGTGGACCGGGGAGCTGTTTTTT. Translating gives CATSDRDRWTGELFF.